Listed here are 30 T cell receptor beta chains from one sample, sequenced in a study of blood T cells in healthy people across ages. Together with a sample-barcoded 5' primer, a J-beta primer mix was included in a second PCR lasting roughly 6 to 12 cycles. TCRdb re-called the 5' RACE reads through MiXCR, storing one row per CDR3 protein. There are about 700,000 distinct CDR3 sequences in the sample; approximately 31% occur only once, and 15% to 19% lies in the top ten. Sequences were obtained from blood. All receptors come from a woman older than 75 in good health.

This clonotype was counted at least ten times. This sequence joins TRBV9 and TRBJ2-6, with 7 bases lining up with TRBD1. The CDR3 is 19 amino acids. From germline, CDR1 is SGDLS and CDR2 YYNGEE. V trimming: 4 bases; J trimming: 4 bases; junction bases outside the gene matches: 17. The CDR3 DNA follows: TGTGCCAGCAGCCCCACGGGGCAGGCCAGGGGGTCCGGGGCCAACGTCCTGACTTTC. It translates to CASSPTGQARGSGANVLTF. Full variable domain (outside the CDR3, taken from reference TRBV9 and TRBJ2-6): DSGVTQTPKHLITATGQRVTLRCSPRSGDLSVYWYQQSLDQGLQFLIQYYNGEERAKGNILERFSAQQFPDLHSELNLSSLELGDSALYFCASSPTGQARGSGANVLTFGAGSRLTVL.

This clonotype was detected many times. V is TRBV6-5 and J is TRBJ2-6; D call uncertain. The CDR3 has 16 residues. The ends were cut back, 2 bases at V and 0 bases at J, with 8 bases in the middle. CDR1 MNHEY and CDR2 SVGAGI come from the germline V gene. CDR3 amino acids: CASSYDLSSGANVLTF. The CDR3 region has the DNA TGTGCCAGCAGTTACGACCTTAGCTCTGGGGCCAACGTCCTGACTTTC.

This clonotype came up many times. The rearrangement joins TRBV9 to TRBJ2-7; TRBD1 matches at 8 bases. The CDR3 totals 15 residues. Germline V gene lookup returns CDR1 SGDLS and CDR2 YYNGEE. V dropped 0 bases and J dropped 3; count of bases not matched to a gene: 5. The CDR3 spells CASSVGGQGSYEQYF. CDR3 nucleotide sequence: TGTGCCAGCAGCGTAGGAGGACAGGGAAGCTACGAGCAGTACTTC.

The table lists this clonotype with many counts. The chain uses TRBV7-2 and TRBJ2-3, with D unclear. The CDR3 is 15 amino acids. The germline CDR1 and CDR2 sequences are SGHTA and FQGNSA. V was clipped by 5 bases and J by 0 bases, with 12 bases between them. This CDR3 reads CASSRQVASTDTQYF. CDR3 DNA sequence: TGTGCCAGCAGCCGCCAGGTGGCTAGCACAGATACGCAGTATTTT.

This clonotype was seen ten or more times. The CDR3 coding sequence is TGCGCCAGCAGCCTGAGGGGGGGTATAGCCTACGAGCAGTACTTC. Its translation: CASSLRGGIAYEQYF. This sequence joins TRBV10-2 and TRBJ2-7, with D maybe TRBD2 (7 bases). The CDR3 covers 15 residues. The germline V gene encodes CDR1 WSHSY and CDR2 SAAADI. Deletions cut 6 bases from V and 2 bases from J, with 17 bases between.

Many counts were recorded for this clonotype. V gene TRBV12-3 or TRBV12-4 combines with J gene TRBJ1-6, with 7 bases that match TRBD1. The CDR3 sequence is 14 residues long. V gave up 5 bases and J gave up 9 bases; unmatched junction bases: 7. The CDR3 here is CASSRTGTSSPLHF. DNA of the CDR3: TGTGCCAGCAGTCGGACAGGAACGAGTTCACCCCTCCACTTT.

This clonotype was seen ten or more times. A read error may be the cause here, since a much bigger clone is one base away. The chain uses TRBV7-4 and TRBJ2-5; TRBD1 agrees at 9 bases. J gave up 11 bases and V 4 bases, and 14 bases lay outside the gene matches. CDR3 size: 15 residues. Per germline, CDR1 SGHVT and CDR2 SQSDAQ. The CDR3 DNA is TGTGCCAGCAGCTCCCGACAGGGGGAGAGGAGTGAGCAGTACTTC. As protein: CASSSRQGERSEQYF.

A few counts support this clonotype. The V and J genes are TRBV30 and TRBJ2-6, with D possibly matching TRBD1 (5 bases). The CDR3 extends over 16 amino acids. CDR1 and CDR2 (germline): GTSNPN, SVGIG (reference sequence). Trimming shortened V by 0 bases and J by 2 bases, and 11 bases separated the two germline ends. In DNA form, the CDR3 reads TGTGCCTGGAGTGTAAAGGGGTTTACTGGGGCCAACGTCCTGACTTTC. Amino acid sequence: CAWSVKGFTGANVLTF.

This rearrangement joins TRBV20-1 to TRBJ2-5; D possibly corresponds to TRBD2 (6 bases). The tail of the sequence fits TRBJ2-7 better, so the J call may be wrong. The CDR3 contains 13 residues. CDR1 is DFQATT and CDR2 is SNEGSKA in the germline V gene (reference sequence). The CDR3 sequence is CSAIAVTSGEQYF. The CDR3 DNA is TGCAGTGCAATAGCGGTTACCAGCGGCGAGCAGTACTTC.

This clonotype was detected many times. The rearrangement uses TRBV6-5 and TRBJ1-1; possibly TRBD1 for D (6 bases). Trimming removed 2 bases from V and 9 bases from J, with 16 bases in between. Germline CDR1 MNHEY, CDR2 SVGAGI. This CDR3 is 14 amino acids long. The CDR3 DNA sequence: TGTGCCAGCAGTTACGACAGACTACAGGGCCAAGCTTTCTTT. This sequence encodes CASSYDRLQGQAFF.

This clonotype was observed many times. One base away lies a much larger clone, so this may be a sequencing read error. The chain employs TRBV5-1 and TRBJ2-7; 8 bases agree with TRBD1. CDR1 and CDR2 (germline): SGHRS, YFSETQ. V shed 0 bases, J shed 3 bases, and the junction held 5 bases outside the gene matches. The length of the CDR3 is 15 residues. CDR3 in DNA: TGCGCCAGCAGCTTGGACGCCAGGGGGCGCTACGAGCAGTACTTC. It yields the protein CASSLDARGRYEQYF.

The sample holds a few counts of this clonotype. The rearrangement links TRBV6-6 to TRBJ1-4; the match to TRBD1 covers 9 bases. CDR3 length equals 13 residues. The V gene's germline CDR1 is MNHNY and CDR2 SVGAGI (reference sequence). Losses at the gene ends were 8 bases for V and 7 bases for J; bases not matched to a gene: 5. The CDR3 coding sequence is TGTGCCAGCTCCAACAGGGGGCCTGAAAAACTGTTTTTT. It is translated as CASSNRGPEKLFF.

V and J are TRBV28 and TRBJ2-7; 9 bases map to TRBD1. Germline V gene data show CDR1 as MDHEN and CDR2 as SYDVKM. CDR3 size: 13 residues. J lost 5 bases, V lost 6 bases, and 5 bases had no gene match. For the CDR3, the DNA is TGTGCCAGCAGGGACAGGGGAGGGCACGAGCAGTACTTC. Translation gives CASRDRGGHEQYF.

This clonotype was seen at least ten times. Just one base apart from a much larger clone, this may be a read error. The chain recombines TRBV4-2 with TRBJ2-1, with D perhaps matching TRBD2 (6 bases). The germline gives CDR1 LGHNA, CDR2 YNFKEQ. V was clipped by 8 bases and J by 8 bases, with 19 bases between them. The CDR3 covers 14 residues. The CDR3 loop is CASWGGLTSDEQFF. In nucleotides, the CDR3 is TGTGCCAGCTGGGGAGGATTAACCAGCGATGAGCAGTTCTTC.

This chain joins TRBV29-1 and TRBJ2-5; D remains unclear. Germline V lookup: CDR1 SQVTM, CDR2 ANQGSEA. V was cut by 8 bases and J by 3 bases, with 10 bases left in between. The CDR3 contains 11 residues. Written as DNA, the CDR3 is TGCAGCTCTGGGGTAAAAGAGACCCAGTACTTC. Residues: CSSGVKETQYF.

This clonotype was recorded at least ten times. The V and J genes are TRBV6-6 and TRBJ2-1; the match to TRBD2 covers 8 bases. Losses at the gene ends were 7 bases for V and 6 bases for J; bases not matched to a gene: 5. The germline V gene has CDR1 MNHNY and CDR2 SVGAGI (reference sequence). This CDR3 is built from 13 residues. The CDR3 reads CASNSRGVNEQFF. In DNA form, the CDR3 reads TGTGCCAGCAACTCGCGGGGGGTCAATGAGCAGTTCTTC.

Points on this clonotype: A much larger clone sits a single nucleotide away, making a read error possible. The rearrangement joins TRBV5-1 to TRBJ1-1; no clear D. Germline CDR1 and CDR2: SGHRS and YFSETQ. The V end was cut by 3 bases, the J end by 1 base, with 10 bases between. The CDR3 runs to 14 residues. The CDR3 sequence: CASSSRAQNTEAFF. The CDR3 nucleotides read TGCGCCAGCAGCTCCCGGGCCCAGAACACTGAAGCTTTCTTT.

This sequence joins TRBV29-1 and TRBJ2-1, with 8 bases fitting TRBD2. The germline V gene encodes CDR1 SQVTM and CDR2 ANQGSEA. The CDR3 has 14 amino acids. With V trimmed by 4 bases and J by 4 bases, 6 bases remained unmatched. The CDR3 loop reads CSVGGSGAYNEQFF. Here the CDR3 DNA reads TGCAGCGTTGGGGGTAGCGGGGCGTACAATGAGCAGTTCTTC.

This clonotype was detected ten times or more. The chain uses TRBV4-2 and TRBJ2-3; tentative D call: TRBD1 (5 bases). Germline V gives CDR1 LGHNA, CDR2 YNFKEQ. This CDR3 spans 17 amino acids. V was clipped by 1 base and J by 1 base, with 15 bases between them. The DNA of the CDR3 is TGTGCCAGCAGCCAAGTAAAGGCCAGGGTGGGCACAGATACGCAGTATTTT. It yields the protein CASSQVKARVGTDTQYF.

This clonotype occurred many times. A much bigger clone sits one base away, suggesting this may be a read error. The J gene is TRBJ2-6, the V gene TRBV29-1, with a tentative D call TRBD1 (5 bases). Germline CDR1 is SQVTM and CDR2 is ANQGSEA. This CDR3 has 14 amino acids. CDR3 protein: CSGILSSGANVRTF. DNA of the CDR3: TGCAGCGGAATACTGAGCTCTGGGGCCAACGTCCGGACTTTC.

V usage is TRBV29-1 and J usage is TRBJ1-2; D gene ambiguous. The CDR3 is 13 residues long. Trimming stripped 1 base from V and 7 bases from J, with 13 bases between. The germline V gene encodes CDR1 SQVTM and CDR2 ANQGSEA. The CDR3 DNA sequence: TGCAGCGTTGAAGTGACGGGAGTGGGTGGCTACACCTTC. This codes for CSVEVTGVGGYTF.

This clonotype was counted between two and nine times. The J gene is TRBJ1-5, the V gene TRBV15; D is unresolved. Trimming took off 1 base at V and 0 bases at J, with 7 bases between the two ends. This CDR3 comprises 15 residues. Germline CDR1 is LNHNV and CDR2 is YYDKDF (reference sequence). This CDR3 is CATSRGSISNQPQHF. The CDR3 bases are TGTGCCACCAGCAGAGGCAGCATTAGCAATCAGCCCCAGCATTTT.

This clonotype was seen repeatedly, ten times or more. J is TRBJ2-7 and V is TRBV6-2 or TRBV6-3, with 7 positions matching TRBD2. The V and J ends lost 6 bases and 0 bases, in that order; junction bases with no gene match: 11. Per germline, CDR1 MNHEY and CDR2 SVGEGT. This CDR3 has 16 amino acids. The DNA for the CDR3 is TGTGCCAGCAGGGGTCCCCGGCGGGGGTACTCCTACGAGCAGTACTTC. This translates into CASRGPRRGYSYEQYF.

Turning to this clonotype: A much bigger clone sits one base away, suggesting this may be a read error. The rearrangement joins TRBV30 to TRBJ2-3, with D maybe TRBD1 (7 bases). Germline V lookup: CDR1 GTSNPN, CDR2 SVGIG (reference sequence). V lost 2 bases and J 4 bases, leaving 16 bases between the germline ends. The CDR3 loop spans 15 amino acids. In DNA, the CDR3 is TGTGCCTGGAGTACCCAGGGGGGTAGCGCAGATACGCAGTATTTT. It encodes CAWSTQGGSADTQYF.

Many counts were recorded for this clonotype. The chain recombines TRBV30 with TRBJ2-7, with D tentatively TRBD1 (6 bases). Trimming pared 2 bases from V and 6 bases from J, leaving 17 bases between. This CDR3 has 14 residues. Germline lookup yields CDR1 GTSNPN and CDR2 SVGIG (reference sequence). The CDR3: CAWSSTGKGGEQYF. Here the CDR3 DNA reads TGTGCCTGGAGTTCCACAGGGAAAGGTGGCGAGCAGTACTTC.

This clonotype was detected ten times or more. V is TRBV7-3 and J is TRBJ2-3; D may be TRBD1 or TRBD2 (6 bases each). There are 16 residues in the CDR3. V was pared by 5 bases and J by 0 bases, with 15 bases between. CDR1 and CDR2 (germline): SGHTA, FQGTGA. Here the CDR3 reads CASSRGGSTSTDTQYF. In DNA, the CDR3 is TGTGCCAGCAGCCGAGGGGGGTCAACTAGCACAGATACGCAGTATTTT.

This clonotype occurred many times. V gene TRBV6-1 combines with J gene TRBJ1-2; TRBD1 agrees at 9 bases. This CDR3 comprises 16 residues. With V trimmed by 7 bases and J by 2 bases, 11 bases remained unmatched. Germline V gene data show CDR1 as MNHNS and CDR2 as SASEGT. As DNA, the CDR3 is TGTGCCAGCACCGAACAGGGGGCGAAACGGAACTATGGCTACACCTTC. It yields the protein CASTEQGAKRNYGYTF.

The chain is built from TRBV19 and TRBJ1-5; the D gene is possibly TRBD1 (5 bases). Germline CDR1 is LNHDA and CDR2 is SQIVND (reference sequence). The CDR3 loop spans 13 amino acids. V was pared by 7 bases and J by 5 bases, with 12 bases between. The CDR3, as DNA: TGTGCCAGTAAGGTCGGCAGGGATCAGCCCCAGCATTTT. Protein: CASKVGRDQPQHF.

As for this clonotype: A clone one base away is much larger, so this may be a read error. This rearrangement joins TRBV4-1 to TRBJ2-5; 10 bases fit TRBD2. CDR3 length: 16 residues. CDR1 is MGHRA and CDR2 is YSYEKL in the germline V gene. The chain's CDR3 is CASSVGGSGGEETQHF. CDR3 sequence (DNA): TGCGCCAGCAGCGTGGGGGGAAGCGGGGGGGAAGAGACCCAGCACTTC.

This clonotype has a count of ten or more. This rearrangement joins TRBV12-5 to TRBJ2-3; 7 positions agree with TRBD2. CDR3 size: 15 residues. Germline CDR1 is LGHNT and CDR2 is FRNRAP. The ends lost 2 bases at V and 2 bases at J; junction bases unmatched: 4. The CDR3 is CASGLSGDYTDTQYF. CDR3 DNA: TGTGCTAGTGGTTTGAGCGGGGACTACACAGATACGCAGTATTTT.